The 17 T cell receptor beta chains below all came from one sample that was sequenced in a study of T cells after yellow fever vaccination. MiXCR was run by TCRdb on the 5' RACE reads, yielding one entry per CDR3 protein. The sample holds 15,000 or so distinct CDR3 sequences, 4% seen once. Sequencing used PBMCs, either bulk or a sorted T-cell subset (CD4+, CD8+, memory, or dextramer-sorted; not recorded which), obtained 15 days after the yellow fever booster vaccination. The receptor source for this set is a man aged 25-45 years who received the YFV17D yellow fever vaccine.

This clonotype was counted at least ten times. The chain carries TRBV29-1 and TRBJ2-3; unclear D gene. Germline V CDR1 and CDR2: SQVTM, ANQGSEA. The CDR3 covers 12 residues. V was shortened by 3 bases and J by 3 bases, with 7 bases between the two germline ends. The CDR3: CSVEYFTDTQYF. CDR3 sequence (DNA): TGCAGCGTTGAGTACTTTACAGATACGCAGTATTTT.

This clonotype was recorded many times. Here the CDR3 DNA reads TGTGCCAGCAGCTGGGAGGGCACAGATACGCAGTATTTT. It translates to CASSWEGTDTQYF. The chain links TRBV7-8 to TRBJ2-3; tentatively, D is TRBD2 (6 bases). The V gene's germline CDR1 is SGHVS and CDR2 FQNEAQ. CDR3 length: 13 amino acids. The V end was cut by 4 bases, the J end by 1 base, with 6 bases between.

This clonotype was found many times. This chain uses TRBV6-2 or TRBV6-3 with TRBJ2-7; D is perhaps TRBD1 (5 bases). This CDR3 has 14 residues. Germline CDR1 reads MNHEY; CDR2 reads SVGEGT. V was trimmed by 2 bases and J by 3 bases, leaving 11 bases between them. Here the CDR3 reads CASSYRQGYYEQYF. In nucleotides, the CDR3 is TGTGCCAGCAGTTACCGGCAGGGTTACTACGAGCAGTACTTC.

There are many counts of this clonotype. The chain links TRBV5-1 to TRBJ2-7; the D is unclear. CDR1 and CDR2 from the germline V gene are SGHRS and YFSETQ. The length of the CDR3 is 14 residues. V was shortened by 5 bases and J by 2 bases, with 14 bases between the two germline ends. This CDR3 is CASRPSTPPYEQYF. The CDR3 coding sequence is TGCGCCAGCAGACCATCAACCCCCCCCTACGAGCAGTACTTC. Full variable domain (outside the CDR3, taken from reference TRBV5-1 and TRBJ2-7): KAGVTQTPRYLIKTRGQQVTLSCSPISGHRSVSWYQQTPGQGLQFLFEYFSETQRNKGNFPGRFSGRQFSNSRSEMNVSTLELGDSALYLCASRPSTPPYEQYFGPGTRLTVT.

This clonotype was recorded many times. The V call is TRBV5-1, the J call TRBJ2-7; TRBD1 agrees at 7 bases. CDR1 SGHRS and CDR2 YFSETQ come from the germline V gene. The CDR3 contains 15 residues. With 3 bases clipped from V and 6 bases from J, the junction kept 12 bases outside the gene matches. The CDR3 protein is CASSSQPTGVVEQYF. Written as DNA, the CDR3 is TGCGCCAGCAGCTCCCAGCCAACAGGGGTAGTCGAGCAGTACTTC.

In this sample, this clonotype turned up many times. This sequence joins TRBV28 and TRBJ2-7; D gene unclear. Trimming left V 7 bases short and J 6 bases short, with 13 bases between. The germline V gene encodes CDR1 MDHEN and CDR2 SYDVKM. This CDR3 region has 12 residues. For the CDR3, the DNA is TGTGCCAGCATCTCCCCCTCGGGCGAGCAGTACTTC. This sequence encodes CASISPSGEQYF.

This clonotype has a count of ten or more. Its ends do not fully match the called genes, so a read error is possible. The chain combines TRBV5-4 with TRBJ2-7, with 7 bases identical to TRBD2. Germline V gene data show CDR1 as SGHNT and CDR2 as YYREEE (reference sequence). The CDR3 has 13 amino acids. The CDR3 here is CASSLGLGLAAKF. The CDR3 DNA follows: TGTGCCAGCAGCTTGGGTCTTGGGCTAGCGGCTAAATTC.

At least ten counts were recorded for this clonotype. V usage is TRBV7-8 and J usage is TRBJ2-7; no definite D call. The V gene lost 2 bases and the J gene lost 0 bases, with 2 bases spanning the gap. Per the germline V gene, CDR1 is SGHVS and CDR2 is FQNEAQ. This CDR3 contains 12 residues. CDR3 sequence: CASSLSSYEQYF. For the CDR3, the DNA is TGTGCCAGCAGCTTAAGCTCCTACGAGCAGTACTTC. The full variable domain, in which reference TRBV7-8 and TRBJ2-7 provide the parts outside the CDR3, is GAGVSQSPRYKVAKRGQDVALRCDPISGHVSLFWYQQALGQGPEFLTYFQNEAQLDKSGLPSDRFFAERPEGSVSTLKIQRTQQEDSAVYLCASSLSSYEQYFGPGTRLTVT.

This clonotype was seen many times. This rearrangement joins TRBV30 to TRBJ2-7, with D perhaps matching TRBD2 (6 bases). The CDR3 is 13 amino acids. From germline, CDR1 is GTSNPN and CDR2 SVGIG (reference sequence). Between the trimmed V and J ends, which lost 5 bases and 0 bases, there was a span of 11 bases. This CDR3 reads CAWCPSDSYEQYF. In DNA form, the CDR3 reads TGTGCCTGGTGCCCTAGCGACTCCTACGAGCAGTACTTC.

This clonotype was counted many times. The J gene is TRBJ2-2, the V gene TRBV27; 7 nucleotides align to TRBD1. Germline-derived CDR1 and CDR2 are MNHEY and SMNVEV (reference sequence). This CDR3 contains 17 residues. The ends lost 3 bases at V and 5 bases at J; junction bases unmatched: 12. The CDR3 nucleotides read TGTGCCAGCAGTTTCGAACAGGGGTCCCACCTTACCGGGGAGCTGTTTTTT. Amino acids: CASSFEQGSHLTGELFF.

This clonotype has at least ten counts. The V call is TRBV12-3 or TRBV12-4, the J call TRBJ1-2, with 8 bases matching TRBD1. CDR3 length: 13 residues. Trimming took 6 bases from V and 9 from J; bases not matched to a gene: 9. CDR3 DNA: TGTGCCAGCAGACGGACAGGGTTGGGCAGCTACACCTTC. Translation: CASRRTGLGSYTF.

In its sample, this clonotype was seen many times. The chain combines TRBV19 with TRBJ1-2; D might be TRBD1 (6 bases). CDR3 size: 15 residues. V dropped 5 bases and J dropped 1 base, with 14 bases sitting between them. CDR1 and CDR2 from the germline V gene are LNHDA and SQIVND (reference sequence). The CDR3 region has the DNA TGTGCCAGTAGTGGTAACAGGGTTAATAACTATGGCTACACCTTC. Residues: CASSGNRVNNYGYTF.

This clonotype was counted a few times. The chain is built from TRBV27 and TRBJ1-2; 8 nucleotides line up with TRBD1. Losses at the gene ends were 5 bases for V and 8 bases for J; bases not matched to a gene: 7. The germline V gene has CDR1 MNHEY and CDR2 SMNVEV (reference sequence). This CDR3 comprises 13 residues. This CDR3 is CASSPTTGAGYTF. The DNA for the CDR3 is TGTGCCAGCAGTCCAACGACAGGGGCGGGCTACACCTTC.

By sample fraction, this clonotype is medium-sized. The gene calls are TRBV2 and TRBJ2-1; D gene unclear. CDR3 length: 11 residues. The germline CDR1 and CDR2 sequences are SNHLY and FYNNEI. V was shortened by 5 bases and J by 4 bases, with 3 bases between the two germline ends. The CDR3 sequence: CASSTYNEQFF. The DNA of the CDR3 is TGTGCCAGCAGTACTTACAATGAGCAGTTCTTC.

This clonotype was detected ten times or more. The chain employs TRBV7-9 and TRBJ2-5, with 7 bases that match TRBD1. Germline V lookup: CDR1 SEHNR, CDR2 FQNEAQ (reference sequence). The CDR3 has 16 residues. J was trimmed by 5 bases and V by 3 bases; bases with no gene match: 12. CDR3 sequence reads: CASSFISGQQGETQYF. CDR3 nucleotides: TGTGCCAGCAGCTTTATATCGGGGCAACAGGGGGAGACCCAGTACTTC.

This clonotype was found many times. The chain is built from TRBV29-1 and TRBJ2-7; D is possibly TRBD1 (6 bases). Trimming pared 4 bases from V and 2 bases from J, leaving 18 bases between. CDR1 and CDR2 from the germline V gene are SQVTM and ANQGSEA. The CDR3 runs to 15 residues. The CDR3 is CSVVLQTGGTYEQYF. The CDR3, as DNA: TGCAGCGTTGTTCTCCAGACAGGTGGGACCTACGAGCAGTACTTC.

In this sample, this clonotype turned up many times. V gene TRBV4-2 combines with J gene TRBJ2-7, with TRBD2 matching 10 bases. J gave up 12 bases and V 2 bases, and 4 bases lay outside the gene matches. Per germline, CDR1 LGHNA and CDR2 YNFKEQ. This CDR3 comprises 12 residues. DNA for the CDR3: TGTGCCAGCAGCCAACCTAGCGGGAGAAGGTACTTC. It encodes CASSQPSGRRYF.